The rows below give T cell receptor beta chains drawn from one sample of a study of blood T cell repertoires in COVID-19. The table came from immunoSEQ multiplex PCR; TCRdb's copy has only in-frame clones and leaves some out. The table lists some 98,000 clones, just under 85% of them singletons. The sample taken for sequencing was peripheral blood. These receptors were collected from a man between 65 and 85 years old with acute or convalescent COVID-19. Each CDR3 is given with its conserved first and last residue. D genes are given only for firm matches. Clone sizes are given selectively: once, few, many, or a class where the clone is expanded.

TRBJ2-3 | - | 15 | TRBD2 | TRBV19 | TGTGCCAGTAGGGGGCGGGGGGTCAGCACAGATACGCAGTATTTT | CASRGRGVSTDTQYF
TRBJ1-1 | - | 13 | TRBD1 | TRBV5-6 | TGTGCCTCGGCGGACAGGGGGAACACTGAAGCTTTCTTT | CASADRGNTEAFF
TRBJ2-6 | - | 16 | - | TRBV24-1 | TGTGCCACCAGTGGCCTCCTGGGGGCCGGGGCCAACGTCCTGACTTTC | CATSGLLGAGANVLTF
TRBJ1-5 | once | 15 | - | TRBV6-5 | TGTGCCAGCAGCGAGTCCGGGGGGGTAGGGCAGCCCCAGCATTTT | CASSESGGVGQPQHF
TRBJ1-5 | - | 14 | - | TRBV30 | TGTGCCTGGAGTGTTCTACCGGGCAATCAGCCCCAGCATTTT | CAWSVLPGNQPQHF
TRBJ2-1 | - | 19 | TRBD2 | TRBV19 | TGTGCCAGTAGCAAATCTTTGGCTAGCGGGGTCGGTCCTTACAATGAGCAGTTCTTC | CASSKSLASGVGPYNEQFF
TRBJ1-5 | - | 16 | TRBD1 | TRBV6-6 | TGTGCCAGCATCAAACAAGGGACAGGGATCAATCAGCCCCAGCATTTT | CASIKQGTGINQPQHF
TRBJ2-1 | - | 16 | - | TRBV4-1 | TGCGCCAGCAGCCAGGACTTATCGGAGATAAACAATGAGCAGTTCTTC | CASSQDLSEINNEQFF
TRBJ1-1 | - | 14 | - | TRBV6-5 | TGTGCCAGCAGGAAGACAGCTCCGAACACTGAAGCTTTCTTT | CASRKTAPNTEAFF
TRBJ1-3 | - | 14 | - | TRBV4-2 | TGTGCCAGCAGCCAAGAAAACAGGTGGGACACCATATATTTT | CASSQENRWDTIYF
TRBJ1-4 | - | 15 | TRBD1 | TRBV4-2 | TGTGCCAGCAGCCAAGGGGACAGGGTCGATGAAAAACTGTTTTTT | CASSQGDRVDEKLFF